This T cell receptor (beta chain) came from a study of T cells in Graves' hyperthyroidism and ophthalmopathy. Trimming at V came to 4 bases and at J to 5 bases, leaving 3 bases not matched to a gene. CDR1 is MNHNS and CDR2 is SASEGT in the germline V gene. The length of the CDR3 is 13 residues. The sample of blood was obtained at first hyperthyroidism diagnosis (before any ophthalmopathy symptoms). RNA transcripts gave rise to amplified TCR beta CDR3 regions. TCR CDR3 underwent first-round RT-PCR with the HTBI primer set. TCRdb reprocessed the multiplex PCR reads via MiXCR and lists one record per CDR3 protein. The sample includes 250,000 to 300,000 distinct CDR3 sequences, nearly 15% of them seen just once. This clonotype was counted at least ten times.

The chain joins TRBV6-1 to TRBJ1-2, with 8 positions matching TRBD1. Sequencing was carried out using blood. The TCR originated in a woman aged 45-65 years with Graves' hyperthyroidism that later progressed to Graves' ophthalmopathy. The CDR3: CASSVNRGYGYTF. CDR3 DNA: TGTGCCAGCAGTGTAAACAGGGGGTATGGCTACACCTTC.